Following are 9 T cell receptor beta chains from one sample sequenced in a study of blood T cell repertoires in COVID-19. Assay used: immunoSEQ multiplex PCR; TCRdb lists only in-frame clones, some missing. The profile shows roughly 25,000 clones, about four fifths of them singletons. The sequencing sample was made of peripheral blood. Source of these receptors: a man aged 45-65 years with COVID-19, enrolled during active disease.

This chain connects TRBV7-9 to TRBJ2-1, with D maybe TRBD2 (5 bases). The germline V gene encodes CDR1 SEHNR and CDR2 FQNEAQ (reference sequence). V was clipped by 8 bases and J by 1 base, with 15 bases between them. The CDR3 loop spans 15 amino acids. The CDR3 region is CASVLPRGSYNEQFF. In DNA form, the CDR3 reads TGTGCCAGCGTCCTTCCCCGAGGGTCCTACAATGAGCAGTTCTTC.

This clone has only one observation. The chain has TRBV6-6 and TRBJ2-5, with 9 bases that match TRBD2. Per the germline V gene, CDR1 is MNHNY and CDR2 is SVGAGI (reference sequence). The length of the CDR3 is 16 residues. Trimming cost V 0 bases and J 2 bases; bases outside gene matches: 4. CDR3 sequence: CASSYSISGGQETQYF. DNA for the CDR3: TGTGCCAGCAGTTACTCGATAAGCGGGGGGCAAGAGACCCAGTACTTC.

The V gene is TRBV20-1, the J gene TRBJ1-2, with TRBD1 identical over 7 bases. The V gene's germline CDR1 is DFQATT and CDR2 SNEGSKA (reference sequence). The CDR3 runs to 11 residues. Trimming at V came to 6 bases and at J to 4 bases, leaving 2 bases not matched to a gene. CDR3 coding DNA: TGCAGTGCCAGGGACAGCTATGGCTACACCTTC. Its translation is CSARDSYGYTF.

The chain carries TRBV19 and TRBJ2-4; 10 positions match TRBD1. In germline, CDR1 is LNHDA, CDR2 SQIVND (reference sequence). The junction had 8 bases not matched to a gene; V was cut back by 5 bases and J by 7 bases. The CDR3 runs to 15 residues. The CDR3 spells CASSLIPGQGNIQYF. The CDR3 DNA sequence: TGTGCCAGTAGTCTGATACCGGGACAGGGGAACATTCAGTACTTC.

V and J are TRBV5-1 and TRBJ1-3; no clear D. From germline, CDR1 is SGHRS and CDR2 YFSETQ. The CDR3 contains 15 residues. Trimming removed 0 bases from V and 0 bases from J, with 7 bases in between. Here the CDR3 reads CASSLATSSGNTIYF. The CDR3 nucleotides are TGCGCCAGCAGCTTGGCCACGAGCTCTGGAAACACCATATATTTT.

The chain has TRBV18 and TRBJ2-3; 9 nucleotides agree with TRBD1. The CDR3 is 16 residues long. Germline trimming cut 2 bases from V and 3 bases from J; bases unmatched to any gene: 6. Germline V CDR1 and CDR2: KGHSH, LQKENI. The CDR3 loop is CASSPNRGQGTDTQYF. The CDR3 coding sequence is TGTGCCAGCTCACCAAATCGTGGACAGGGGACAGATACGCAGTATTTT.

This chain joins TRBV19 and TRBJ1-4, with TRBD1 matching over 7 bases. V was pared by 0 bases and J by 10 bases, with 8 bases of the junction left unmatched. Germline V gene lookup returns CDR1 LNHDA and CDR2 SQIVND (reference sequence). This CDR3 has 15 amino acids. DNA for the CDR3: TGTGCCAGTAGTATAGATTCGACCTCAGGGGGAAAACTGTTTTTT. Its translation is CASSIDSTSGGKLFF.

This clone was found a few times. V gene TRBV5-4 combines with J gene TRBJ1-4; 10 bases fit TRBD1. With V trimmed by 4 bases and J by 8 bases, 8 bases remained unmatched. Germline assignment: CDR1 SGHNT and CDR2 YYREEE (reference sequence). The CDR3 sequence is 15 residues long. The CDR3 sequence is CASSRGQGVGEKLFF. The CDR3 nucleotides are TGTGCCAGCAGCCGTGGACAGGGGGTGGGGGAAAAACTGTTTTTT.

The rearrangement joins TRBV27 to TRBJ2-3; 8 nucleotides match TRBD2. Germline CDR1 is MNHEY and CDR2 is SMNVEV (reference sequence). Germline trimming cut 2 bases from V and 4 bases from J; bases unmatched to any gene: 2. This CDR3 has 14 residues. This chain's CDR3 is CASSLTAGADTQYF. The CDR3 DNA reads TGTGCCAGCAGTTTAACAGCGGGAGCAGATACGCAGTATTTT.